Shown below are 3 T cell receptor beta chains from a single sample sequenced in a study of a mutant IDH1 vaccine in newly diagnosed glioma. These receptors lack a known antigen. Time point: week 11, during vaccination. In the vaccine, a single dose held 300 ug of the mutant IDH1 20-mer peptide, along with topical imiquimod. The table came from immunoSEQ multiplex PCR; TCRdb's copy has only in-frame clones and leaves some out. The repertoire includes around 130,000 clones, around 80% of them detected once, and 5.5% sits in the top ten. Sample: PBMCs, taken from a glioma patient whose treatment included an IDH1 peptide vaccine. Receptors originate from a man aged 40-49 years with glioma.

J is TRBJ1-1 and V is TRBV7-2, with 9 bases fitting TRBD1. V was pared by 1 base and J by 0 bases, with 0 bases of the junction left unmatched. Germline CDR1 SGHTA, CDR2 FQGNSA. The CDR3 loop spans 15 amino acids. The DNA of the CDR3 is TGTGCCAGCAGCTTAGACAGGGGGCTGAACACTGAAGCTTTCTTT. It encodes CASSLDRGLNTEAFF.

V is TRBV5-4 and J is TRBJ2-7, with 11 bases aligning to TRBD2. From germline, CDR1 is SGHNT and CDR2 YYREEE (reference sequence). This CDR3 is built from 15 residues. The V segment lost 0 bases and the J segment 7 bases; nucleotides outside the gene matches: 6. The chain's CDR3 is CASSLASGRTGEQYF. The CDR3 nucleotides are TGTGCCAGCAGCTTGGCTAGCGGGAGGACAGGTGAGCAGTACTTC.

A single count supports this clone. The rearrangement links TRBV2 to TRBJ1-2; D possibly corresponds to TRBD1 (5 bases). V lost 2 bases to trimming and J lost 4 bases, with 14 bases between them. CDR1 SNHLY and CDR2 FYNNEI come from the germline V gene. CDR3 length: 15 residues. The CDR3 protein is CASSESGAQGYGYTF. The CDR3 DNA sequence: TGTGCCAGCAGTGAATCCGGGGCGCAGGGCTATGGCTACACCTTC.